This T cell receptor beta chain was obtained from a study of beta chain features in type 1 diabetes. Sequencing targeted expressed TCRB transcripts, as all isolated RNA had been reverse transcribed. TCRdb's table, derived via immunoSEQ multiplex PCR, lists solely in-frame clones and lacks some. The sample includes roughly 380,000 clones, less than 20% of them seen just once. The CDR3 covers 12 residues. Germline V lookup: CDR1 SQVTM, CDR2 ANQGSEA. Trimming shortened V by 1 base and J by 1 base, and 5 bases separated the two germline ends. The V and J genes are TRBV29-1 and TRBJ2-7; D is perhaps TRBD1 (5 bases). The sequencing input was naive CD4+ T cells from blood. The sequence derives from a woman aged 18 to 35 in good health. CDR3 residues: CSVEGQSYEQYF. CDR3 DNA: TGCAGCGTTGAAGGACAGTCCTACGAGCAGTACTTC.